The subject of this entry is one TCR beta chain. Its antigen is unidentified. This CDR3 is 14 amino acids long. The ends lost 10 bases at V and 3 bases at J; junction bases unmatched: 5. Germline V gives CDR1 ENHRY, CDR2 SYGVKD. The sample originates from a study of T-cell reconstitution after alpha-beta-depleted transplantation in children. Points from the study as a whole: As was reported, about two months after transplant, alpha-beta T cells came from several hundred expanded graft clones. There were some patients whose high TCRbeta diversity at day 60 came from surviving recipient T cells and thymic progenitors.

Molecular barcoding with unique molecular identifiers was used for the TCRbeta library. TCRdb ran MiXCR on the PCR reads and lists one entry per CDR3 protein. Here the sample spans about 78,000 distinct CDR3 sequences, 11% to 15% being singletons. This specimen consisted of PBMCs, mostly from graft donor cells, obtained 180 days after TCRalphabeta/CD19-depleted stem cell transplant. The TCR sequence derives from a male patient under 10 years old who had a stem cell transplant for acute lymphoblastic leukemia, so the T cells may come from the graft donor. The rearrangement joins TRBV10-3 to TRBJ1-3; 11 positions match TRBD1. The DNA for the CDR3 is TGTGCCACCTCCGGGACAGGGGGTGGAAACACCATATATTTT. The encoded protein is CATSGTGGGNTIYF.